These T cell receptor beta chains were read from a single sample in a study of blood T cell repertoires in COVID-19. Data came from immunoSEQ multiplex PCR; TCRdb stores just in-frame clones and leaves some out. The sample carries some 330,000 clones, around nine tenths recorded once. Sequencing input: PBMCs or T cells enriched from blood (not recorded which). These receptors were taken from a man aged 25-40 years who had recovered from COVID-19. Both conserved end residues are part of each CDR3. A D gene is named only where the DNA matches it firmly. Clone size is stated in some rows and not others, as once, few, many or a class when expanded.

J	length	V	D	size	DNA	CDR3
TRBJ2-5	16	TRBV7-8	TRBD2	-	TGTGCCAGCAGCTTAGCGTCGGGGGGTCAAAGGGAGACCCAGTACTTC	CASSLASGGQRETQYF
TRBJ1-4	13	TRBV2	-	-	TGTGCCAGCAGTGATCGCAGGGATGAAAAACTGTTTTTT	CASSDRRDEKLFF
TRBJ1-3	15	TRBV5-1	-	-	TGCGCCAGCAGCTTGGAGGGGAATACCGGAAACACCATATATTTT	CASSLEGNTGNTIYF
TRBJ1-1	19	TRBV5-1	-	-	TGCGCCAGCAGCTTGCCCCATGACAGTGGGGGCCGCATGAACACTGAAGCTTTCTTT	CASSLPHDSGGRMNTEAFF
TRBJ2-1	13	TRBV30	-	-	TGTGCCTGGAGTGTATCCCACAGGGTTGAGCAGTTCTTC	CAWSVSHRVEQFF
TRBJ2-3	17	TRBV25-1	-	-	TGTGCCAGCAGTGAATCATACAGGGTTGGATCGGCAGATACGCAGTATTTT	CASSESYRVGSADTQYF
TRBJ2-7	16	TRBV7-8	TRBD1	once	TGTGCCAGCAGCGGCCAATCGGGCCAGGGGGACTACGAGCAGTACTTC	CASSGQSGQGDYEQYF
TRBJ2-7	13	TRBV5-4	-	-	TGTGCCAGCAGCCGAGGGTCCTCCTACGAGCAGTACTTC	CASSRGSSYEQYF
TRBJ2-3	18	TRBV7-3	TRBD2	-	TGTGCCAGCAGCGACGGGACTAGCGGGGGGGCGAACACAGATACGCAGTATTTT	CASSDGTSGGANTDTQYF
TRBJ1-2	15	TRBV19	TRBD1	-	TGTGCCAGTAGTACCGACAGGGCTGCTAACTATGGCTACACCTTC	CASSTDRAANYGYTF
TRBJ1-1	14	TRBV7-8	TRBD1	-	TGTGCCAGCAGCCCGCAGGGGGCGAGCACTGAAGCTTTCTTT	CASSPQGASTEAFF
TRBJ1-2	13	TRBV5-1	TRBD1	-	TGCGCCAGCAGCTTGGACAGGGGCTATGGCTACACCTTC	CASSLDRGYGYTF
TRBJ1-1	13	TRBV10-1	-	-	TGCGCCAGCAAAAGAGGGGAGGGTACTGAAGCTTTCTTT	CASKRGEGTEAFF
TRBJ1-4	15	TRBV4-1	-	-	TGCGCCAGCAGCCAAGATTCCAGGGGCGAGGAAAAACTGTTTTTT	CASSQDSRGEEKLFF
TRBJ1-2	15	TRBV14	TRBD1	-	TGTGCCAGCAGCCAAGAAGAGACAGGGTACTATGGCTACACCTTC	CASSQEETGYYGYTF
TRBJ1-6	12	TRBV20-1	-	-	TGCAGTGCTAGTGGGTCGGGTAACCCCCTCCACTTT	CSASGSGNPLHF
TRBJ1-1	13	TRBV2	-	-	TGTGCCAGCACGGTCCTCCAAAACACTGAAGCTTTCTTT	CASTVLQNTEAFF
TRBJ1-6	17	TRBV11-2	-	-	TGTGCCAGCAGCTTAGAGGCGGGGGCTGAGGGTAATTCACCCCTCCACTTT	CASSLEAGAEGNSPLHF
TRBJ1-6	15	TRBV5-5	-	-	TGTGCCAGCAGCTCGGGCAGAACAGGCAATTCACCCCTCCACTTT	CASSSGRTGNSPLHF
TRBJ2-5	15	TRBV7-9	-	few	TGTGCCAGCAGCTTAGCGCAAGGGTCGGGGGAGACCCAGTACTTC	CASSLAQGSGETQYF
TRBJ1-5	15	TRBV6-5	-	few	TGTGCCAGCAGTTACTCTCGGGGAGTTGGGCAGCCCCAGCATTTT	CASSYSRGVGQPQHF
TRBJ2-7	17	TRBV5-1	TRBD1	-	TGCGCCAGCAGCTCGCCCCCTGGCCAGGGGGCTATAAACGAGCAGTACTTC	CASSSPPGQGAINEQYF
TRBJ2-1	20	TRBV15	-	-	TGTGCCACCAGCAGGCCGCCTGGGGGGTTGGCAGGGCAGACCTACAATGAGCAGTTCTTC	CATSRPPGGLAGQTYNEQFF
TRBJ1-2	15	TRBV27	TRBD1	-	TGTGCCAGCAGTTTAAGGTCTTGGCAGGGGGATGGCTACACCTTC	CASSLRSWQGDGYTF
TRBJ1-6	18	TRBV4-1	-	-	TGCGCCAGCAGCCAAGAGGGGGCTAAACAGGGACGGAGGTCACCCCTCCACTTT	CASSQEGAKQGRRSPLHF
TRBJ1-5	15	TRBV7-2	-	few	TGTGCCAGCAGCACGGGGTACTATAGCAATCAGCCCCAGCATTTT	CASSTGYYSNQPQHF
TRBJ2-2	17	TRBV5-4	TRBD2	-	TGTGCCAGCAGCTCCACTAGCGGGGGTCGATTTACCGGGGAGCTGTTTTTT	CASSSTSGGRFTGELFF
TRBJ2-1	15	TRBV5-4	TRBD2	-	TGTGCCAGCAGCTTGGTGGGGGGGACCTACAATGAGCAGTTCTTC	CASSLVGGTYNEQFF
TRBJ1-6	14	TRBV6-4	-	-	TGTGCCAGCAGTGACTCGCAGGGTAATTCACCCCTCCACTTT	CASSDSQGNSPLHF